This T cell receptor beta chain was observed in a study of siplizumab effects on memory and regulatory T cells. Sequenced by immunoSEQ multiplex PCR; TCRdb stores in-frame clones only, minus some. Here the sample spans 65,000 to 70,000 clones, 88% being singletons. V was clipped by 4 bases and J by 3 bases, with 10 bases between them. In germline, CDR1 is ENHRY, CDR2 SYGVKD. This CDR3 has 15 amino acids. The TCR originated in a human donor in good health. Sequenced: Tregs sorted from blood. The chain uses TRBV10-3 and TRBJ2-6, with D unclear. The CDR3 sequence is CAISARSGGANVLTF. CDR3 coding DNA: TGTGCCATCAGTGCGAGAAGTGGTGGGGCCAACGTCCTGACTTTC.